This TCR beta chain came from a study of CD4 and CD8 cells across lung adenocarcinoma regions. Localized lung adenocarcinoma, a non-small cell lung cancer, affected the donors. TCRdb recomputed calls from the PCR reads with MiXCR, one row per CDR3 protein. The sample lists under 20,000 distinct CDR3 sequences, roughly half occurring once. This CDR3 has 17 residues. CDR1 and CDR2 from the germline V gene are MGHRA and YSYEKL. The chain joins TRBV4-1 to TRBJ2-6; tentatively, D is TRBD2 (6 bases). Matching the DNA end better, TRBJ2-7 makes the J call doubtful. The sequenced material came from CD8+ T cells from the center of a lung tumor. This TCR derives from a female donor with lung adenocarcinoma. The CD4 and CD8 labels of this study may be unreliable. The CDR3 DNA follows: TGCGCCAGCAGCCAAGGGGGAGGAGGTCCTTGGGCCAACGTGCAGTACTTC. This gives the protein CASSQGGGGPWANVQYF.